This paragraph covers one TCR beta chain sequence. The sample is drawn from a study of CD8 T cells in Susac syndrome. Trimming cost V 4 bases and J 6 bases, with 10 bases left between them. The CDR3 is 12 residues long. Germline V gene lookup returns CDR1 GTSNPN and CDR2 SVGIG (reference sequence). After extraction with the RNeasy kit, about 0.45 to 1 ug of the RNA was reverse transcribed using random hexamers. TCRdb processed the immunoSEQ multiplex PCR reads anew with MiXCR; each CDR3 protein has one entry. This table has about 430,000 distinct CDR3 sequences, more than 80% appearing once. This chain links TRBV30 with TRBJ1-3, with a possible D match to TRBD1 (5 bases). Sequencing input: CD8+ T cells from PBMCs. The sequence was obtained from a human donor with multiple sclerosis. The CDR3 DNA is TGTGCCTGGACCCATGGGGCAAACACCATATATTTT. As protein: CAWTHGANTIYF.